This T cell receptor beta chain came from a study of blood T cell repertoires in COVID-19. The overall study: Sample material is recorded as cDNA or gDNA derived from T cells, B-cell-depleted T cells, or PBMCs.

The V gene end was trimmed by 3 bases and the J gene end by 0 bases; junction bases not matched to a gene: 7. In germline, CDR1 is SGHRS, CDR2 YFSETQ. The CDR3 is made up of 16 amino acids. The protocol was immunoSEQ multiplex PCR, while the TCRdb copy is restricted to in-frame clones and leaves out a portion. The sample contains 310,000 or so clones, 80% to 90% of which appear only once. The sequenced material came from PBMCs or T cells enriched from blood (not recorded which). The rearrangement joins TRBV5-1 to TRBJ2-3; 7 nucleotides align to TRBD1. This receptor was taken from a young woman who had recovered from COVID-19. CDR3 DNA: TGCGCCAGCAGCTGGGACAGACGACGAAGCACAGATACGCAGTATTTT. Its translation: CASSWDRRRSTDTQYF.